This TCR beta chain is from a study of CD8 T cells in Susac syndrome (dated 2019 in TCRdb). Context from the whole study: Repertoire sequencing was used to test whether CD8+ T cell activation and differentiation in Susac syndrome was antigen driven.

High-throughput TCR beta sequencing profiled peripheral blood CD8+ and CD4+ T cells from healthy donors, Susac syndrome patients and multiple sclerosis patients. Healthy donors were included as age- and sex-matched controls. Bulk CD8+ and CD4+ T cells were purified by magnetic negative isolation, whereas CD8+ TEMRA cells were enriched by FACS. Blood was drawn into EDTA tubes, processed within 24 hours, and PBMCs were isolated by density gradient centrifugation. PBMCs intended for TCR sequencing were cryopreserved in liquid nitrogen and were subsequently thawed in a 37 degrees C water bath. The sorted or isolated CD4+, CD8+ and CD8+ TEMRA cells had a purity of 90% or higher. CDR1 and CDR2, looked up from the germline V gene (reference sequence), are MNHEY and SMNVEV. The CDR3 covers 15 residues, taking in both the cysteine and the phenylalanine. The kept DNA is CDR3 alone, 45 bases in frame from the first base. After removal of 7 bases from V and 8 bases from J, the junction retains 13 bases not matched to a gene.

Study-wide conclusions, independent of this receptor: The number of individuals in the TCR sequencing and HLA analysis was recognized as being relatively small.

RNA was extracted with the RNeasy kit and 0.5 to 1 ug was reverse transcribed using random hexamers. The immunoSEQ multiplex PCR assay, which covers 54 Vbeta and 13 Jbeta segments, was used to amplify TCR beta CDR3 regions. To correct PCR amplification bias, a synthetic template baseline was used for both primer optimization and computational correction. The authors' pipeline ran thus. Only productive sequences were kept, with reads annotated to V, D and J genes according to IMGT and analyzed in immunoSEQ Analyzer. Clonality was computed as one minus Shannon entropy normalized by log2 of the number of productive unique sequences. For each patient and control, public and private clones were evaluated within the 100 most prevalent clones. Susac-specific clones were defined as absent from healthy and MS cohorts, 1052 published viral clones and other ImmuneACCESS disease sequences. In TCRdb, the public reads were trimmed at Q25 with fastp and aligned with MiXCR, with productive beta chains retained. Each entry merges the rows of one CDR3 protein and shows their most common DNA and genes. The V and J calls reflect TCRdb's pipeline rather than the authors' work. This sample gives 150,000 to 200,000 distinct CDR3 sequences in total; approximately 94% of them show up just once. 0.1% of the sample is in the top ten clones.

In regard to this clonotype: No cognate antigen has been identified for it. Base qualities are not provided; no much larger clone lies one nucleotide away.

Recombination joined TRBV27 with TRBJ2-2; a stretch of 7 junction bases matches TRBD2. Sequenced sample: CD4+ T cells from PBMCs. The TCR comes from a human donor in good health. The nucleotide sequence is TGTGCCAGCAACCGAGATGGGAGGGTCGGTGGGGAGCTGTTTTTT. This sequence encodes CASNRDGRVGGELFF.